The sequence of this TCR beta chain was determined in a study of OX40 agonist ivuxolimab in advanced cancers. This CDR3 is 13 amino acids long. V was trimmed by 2 bases and J by 8 bases, leaving 10 bases between them. The germline CDR1 and CDR2 sequences are KGHSH and LQKENI. TCRdb's table, derived via immunoSEQ multiplex PCR, lists solely in-frame clones and lacks some. The table includes 70,000 to 80,000 clones, around 89% detected once. The chain has TRBV18 and TRBJ2-1; no clear D. The material was CD4+ or CD8+ T cells sorted from blood, obtained in a trial of the OX40 agonist ivuxolimab. The sequence came from an adult with an advanced solid tumor such as melanoma, head and neck, liver or kidney cancer. The CDR3 region is CASSPNRKDEQFF. The CDR3 coding sequence is TGTGCCAGCTCACCAAATAGGAAAGATGAGCAGTTCTTC. Complete variable domain (other parts from reference TRBV18 and TRBJ2-1): NAGVMQNPRHLVRRRGQEARLRCSPMKGHSHVYWYRQLPEEGLKFMVYLQKENIIDESGMPKERFSAEFPKEGPSILRIQQVVRGDSAAYFCASSPNRKDEQFFGPGTRLTVL.